Listed below are T cell receptor beta chains from one sample, sequenced in a study of cytomegalovirus exposure and HLA in healthy donors. Using immunoSEQ multiplex PCR, the repertoire was profiled, and TCRdb retains in-frame clones only, with some absent. The sample yields some 220,000 clones, about 85% seen once. Material: PBMCs. The receptor set was obtained from a girl aged 2 to 9 in good health and CMV-seronegative. Each CDR3 is given with its conserved first and last residue. A D gene is named only where the DNA matches it firmly. Clone sizes are given selectively: once, few, many, or a class where the clone is expanded.

v_call	clone_size	j_call	d_call	cdr3_aa	cdr3_nt
TRBV30	.	TRBJ1-2	.	CAWSPDRNYGYTF	TGTGCCTGGAGTCCAGACAGAAATTATGGCTACACCTTC
TRBV2	.	TRBJ2-7	TRBD2	CASGRGLAGTFSYEQYF	TGTGCCAGCGGTCGGGGACTAGCGGGGACGTTCTCCTACGAGCAGTACTTC
TRBV6-6	few	TRBJ1-5	TRBD1	CASRTGTDSNQPQHF	TGTGCCAGCAGAACCGGGACAGATAGCAATCAGCCCCAGCATTTT
TRBV6-5	.	TRBJ2-6	.	CASSYSSRAGANVLTF	TGTGCCAGCAGTTACTCGAGCAGGGCTGGGGCCAACGTCCTGACTTTC
TRBV28	few	TRBJ2-1	TRBD1	CASSLRGRHEQFF	TGTGCCAGCAGTTTAAGGGGGCGGCATGAGCAGTTCTTC
TRBV7-9	.	TRBJ2-2	TRBD2	CASSAGGGPGELFF	TGTGCCAGCAGCGCCGGCGGGGGACCCGGGGAGCTGTTTTTT
TRBV10-3	.	TRBJ2-7	TRBD1	CAISVRRDRDFKGGNEQYF	TGTGCCATCAGTGTTCGCCGGGACAGGGATTTTAAGGGTGGTAACGAGCAGTACTTC
TRBV7-9	.	TRBJ1-2	.	CASSLEASFYGYTF	TGTGCCAGCAGCTTAGAGGCTAGCTTCTATGGCTACACCTTC
TRBV10-3	.	TRBJ2-1	TRBD2	CAISGGEGHNEQFF	TGTGCCATCAGTGGAGGGGAGGGTCACAATGAGCAGTTCTTC
TRBV6-1	.	TRBJ2-5	.	CASSEAFTVQETQYF	TGTGCCAGCAGTGAAGCTTTCACAGTCCAAGAGACCCAGTACTTC
TRBV5-1	.	TRBJ2-4	.	CASSLTTNGAKNIQYF	TGCGCCAGCAGCTTGACAACCAACGGGGCCAAAAACATTCAGTACTTC
TRBV20-1	once	TRBJ2-5	TRBD1	CSAGQQETQYF	TGCAGTGCGGGACAGCAAGAGACCCAGTACTTC
TRBV18	.	TRBJ2-3	TRBD1	CASSPMTGTDTQYF	TGTGCCAGCTCTCCGATGACAGGGACGGATACGCAGTATTTT
TRBV10-3	once	TRBJ1-5	TRBD1	CAIGQGPIYSNQPQHF	TGTGCCATCGGACAGGGACCTATCTATAGCAATCAGCCCCAGCATTTT
TRBV7-7	.	TRBJ2-3	TRBD1	CASSLISGQGTDTQYF	TGTGCCAGCAGCTTAATTTCGGGACAGGGGACAGATACGCAGTATTTT
TRBV7-6	.	TRBJ2-1	TRBD2	CASSPRPTSGRGNEQFF	TGTGCCAGCAGCCCAAGGCCTACTAGCGGGAGAGGCAATGAGCAGTTCTTC
TRBV7-8	once	TRBJ1-1	TRBD1	CASSPHRGLTEAFF	TGTGCCAGCAGCCCGCACAGGGGATTGACTGAAGCTTTCTTT
TRBV13	.	TRBJ2-5	TRBD2	CASSLPGGTRQYF	TGTGCCAGCAGCTTACCGGGAGGAACGAGGCAGTACTTC
TRBV15	.	TRBJ1-2	.	CATSRDRGNRGYTF	TGTGCCACCAGCAGAGACAGAGGGAATAGGGGCTACACCTTC
TRBV27	.	TRBJ1-1	.	CASSAQVFVNTEAFF	TGTGCCAGCAGTGCTCAGGTATTTGTGAACACTGAAGCTTTCTTT
TRBV5-1	.	TRBJ1-3	.	CASSLGAAGNTIYF	TGCGCCAGCAGCTTGGGGGCAGCTGGAAACACCATATATTTT
TRBV9	.	TRBJ1-1	.	CASSVEGENTEAFF	TGTGCCAGCAGCGTAGAGGGAGAGAACACTGAAGCTTTCTTT
TRBV30	.	TRBJ2-7	.	CAWSVHRAWDEQYF	TGTGCCTGGAGTGTTCACAGGGCATGGGACGAGCAGTACTTC
TRBV18	.	TRBJ2-2	TRBD1	CASSPGTTGGLSGELFF	TGTGCCAGCTCACCCGGGACGACAGGGGGCCTCTCCGGGGAGCTGTTTTTT
TRBV5-5	.	TRBJ1-1	.	CASSSSTVNTEAFF	TGTGCCAGCAGCTCATCAACAGTGAACACTGAAGCTTTCTTT
TRBV6-1	.	TRBJ2-7	.	CAGFSGAPHYEQYF	TGTGCCGGATTTTCAGGGGCCCCCCACTACGAGCAGTACTTC
TRBV14	.	TRBJ2-5	TRBD2	CASSQGLAGIETQYF	TGTGCCAGCAGCCAGGGACTAGCGGGGATTGAGACCCAGTACTTC
TRBV28	once	TRBJ1-1	.	CASSLRPNRASTEAFF	TGTGCCAGCAGTTTGAGGCCCAACAGGGCTTCCACTGAAGCTTTCTTT
TRBV6-4	.	TRBJ2-2	.	CASSARGTGELFF	TGTGCCAGCAGTGCTAGGGGTACCGGGGAGCTGTTTTTT
TRBV7-3	few	TRBJ2-1	.	CASSLSTYNEQFF	TGTGCCAGCAGCTTAAGCACATACAATGAGCAGTTCTTC
TRBV6-6	.	TRBJ2-7	.	CASSGDIPSSYEQYF	TGTGCCAGCAGTGGGGACATCCCGAGCTCCTACGAGCAGTACTTC
TRBV5-1	.	TRBJ1-1	.	CASSLVGGDTEAFF	TGCGCCAGCAGCTTGGTCGGGGGGGACACTGAAGCTTTCTTT
TRBV6-1	.	TRBJ1-1	.	CASSPSPPSSEAFF	TGTGCCAGCAGCCCCTCCCCTCCCTCCTCTGAAGCTTTCTTT
TRBV27	once	TRBJ2-7	.	CASSLTAPSAYEQYF	TGTGCCAGCAGTTTGACAGCTCCGTCCGCCTACGAGCAGTACTTC
TRBV7-7	.	TRBJ2-1	TRBD1	CASSLDGTGAYEQFF	TGTGCCAGCAGCCTAGACGGGACAGGGGCATACGAGCAGTTCTTC
TRBV20-1	.	TRBJ1-4	.	CSASGNEKLFF	TGCAGTGCTAGCGGGAATGAAAAACTGTTTTTT
TRBV5-4	once	TRBJ2-2	.	CASSDNLRAGTGELFF	TGTGCCAGCAGCGATAACCTAAGGGCGGGGACCGGGGAGCTGTTTTTT
TRBV4-1	once	TRBJ2-5	.	CASSQEARGRETQYF	TGCGCCAGCAGCCAAGAGGCTAGAGGTCGGGAGACCCAGTACTTC
TRBV9	.	TRBJ1-5	.	CASSVDSSNQPQHF	TGTGCCAGCAGCGTAGACAGCTCCAATCAGCCCCAGCATTTT
TRBV6-4	few	TRBJ2-1	TRBD2	CASSENSGGYYNEQFF	TGTGCCAGCAGTGAGAATAGCGGGGGGTACTACAATGAGCAGTTCTTC
TRBV6-1	once	TRBJ1-5	.	CASSEPTVPNQPQHF	TGTGCCAGCAGTGAACCGACAGTCCCCAATCAGCCCCAGCATTTT
TRBV7-2	.	TRBJ2-1	TRBD2	CASSSLAGGLYNEQFF	TGTGCCAGCAGCTCCCTAGCGGGGGGGCTCTACAATGAGCAGTTCTTC
TRBV5-1	once	TRBJ1-2	TRBD1	CASSRGLVGPGQFYGYTF	TGCGCCAGCAGCCGGGGTCTGGTGGGGCCGGGACAGTTCTATGGCTACACCTTC
TRBV2	.	TRBJ1-4	TRBD1	CATKGQRNEKLFF	TGTGCCACCAAGGGACAGAGAAACGAAAAACTGTTTTTT
TRBV7-9	.	TRBJ2-1	TRBD2	CASSPAGASGSSYNEQFF	TGTGCCAGCAGCCCAGCAGGAGCTAGCGGGAGCTCCTACAATGAGCAGTTCTTC
TRBV4-2	.	TRBJ2-7	.	CASSHQTRGYYEQYF	TGTGCCAGCAGCCATCAGACCCGAGGGTACTACGAGCAGTACTTC
TRBV5-1	.	TRBJ2-2	TRBD2	CASSLGGTTHTGELFF	TGCGCCAGCAGCTTGGGGGGGACTACTCACACCGGGGAGCTGTTTTTT
TRBV2	.	TRBJ2-2	TRBD2	CARAGTSGRVLAGELFF	TGTGCCAGGGCTGGGACTAGCGGGAGAGTTCTGGCCGGGGAGCTGTTTTTT
TRBV2	.	TRBJ2-1	TRBD2	CASIGLGGRSYNEQFF	TGTGCCAGCATTGGTCTTGGCGGGAGATCATACAATGAGCAGTTCTTC
TRBV11-2	.	TRBJ1-3	.	CASSFSGVLRSGNTIYF	TGTGCCAGCAGCTTTAGCGGAGTACTGCGCTCTGGAAACACCATATATTTT
TRBV6-5	.	TRBJ2-3	.	CASSSVDTQYF	TGTGCCAGCAGTTCAGTGGATACGCAGTATTTT
TRBV7-9	.	TRBJ1-2	TRBD1	CASSPDRAYGYTF	TGTGCCAGCAGCCCTGACAGGGCCTATGGCTACACCTTC
TRBV9	.	TRBJ1-1	TRBD1	CASRDRGGEAFF	TGTGCCAGCAGGGACAGGGGAGGTGAAGCTTTCTTT
TRBV9	.	TRBJ1-3	TRBD1	CASSVAGQGSTIYF	TGTGCCAGCAGCGTAGCTGGACAGGGTAGTACCATATATTTT
TRBV27	.	TRBJ2-2	.	CASSLPRSPRTYTGELFF	TGTGCCAGCAGTTTACCCCGATCACCCCGGACTTACACCGGGGAGCTGTTTTTT
TRBV4-2	.	TRBJ2-7	TRBD2	CASSRGLADSYEQYF	TGTGCCAGCAGCCGCGGACTAGCGGACTCCTACGAGCAGTACTTC